Below, 6 T cell receptor beta chains from the same sample are listed, as sequenced in a study of cytomegalovirus exposure and HLA in healthy donors. PCR amplification relied on 60 Vbeta primers (plus 13 Jbeta primers). Clones were sequenced by immunoSEQ multiplex PCR, and TCRdb holds only the in-frame ones, with some missing. The table has about 160,000 clones, roughly 80% seen once; the top ten hold approximately 7%. Input material: PBMCs. The receptor set was obtained from a young woman in good health and CMV-seropositive.

This chain connects TRBV13 to TRBJ2-5; D may be TRBD2 (7 bases). Trimming removed 4 bases at V and 4 bases at J, with 22 bases between. The CDR3 is 17 residues long. The germline V gene has CDR1 PRHDT and CDR2 FYEKMQ (reference sequence). The CDR3, as DNA: TGTGCCAGCAGCTCCTCTGGGGGCCTAGCGGTAGGAGAGACCCAGTACTTC. Protein sequence: CASSSSGGLAVGETQYF.

This clone was observed a few times. The chain employs TRBV7-8 and TRBJ2-5, with D uncertain. CDR1 and CDR2 from the germline V gene are SGHVS and FQNEAQ. V gave up 5 bases and J gave up 5 bases, with 15 bases separating them. This CDR3 spans 14 amino acids. CDR3 in amino acids: CASSLRSFLETQYF. The CDR3 DNA is TGTGCCAGCAGCCTTAGATCGTTCCTCGAGACCCAGTACTTC.

The V gene is TRBV5-5, the J gene TRBJ2-3, with 12 bases identical to TRBD2. Germline assignment: CDR1 SGHKS and CDR2 YYEKEE (reference sequence). The CDR3 contains 18 residues. J gave up 2 bases and V 2 bases, and 9 bases lay outside the gene matches. The CDR3 DNA is TGTGCCAGCAGCTTCAAACTAGGACTAGCGGGGTTCACAGATACGCAGTATTTT. Translation: CASSFKLGLAGFTDTQYF.

V gene TRBV4-3 combines with J gene TRBJ2-7, with D hard to call. CDR3 length: 14 residues. Trimming removed 1 base from V and 7 bases from J, with 14 bases in between. From germline, CDR1 is LGHNA and CDR2 YSLEER. CDR3 nucleotide sequence: TGCGCCAGCAGCCAAGCGCGACAAGGTGGGGAGCAGTACTTC. It encodes CASSQARQGGEQYF.

V usage is TRBV28 and J usage is TRBJ2-7, with D possibly matching TRBD1 (7 bases). Trimming left V 5 bases short and J 2 bases short, with 16 bases between. This CDR3 has 15 amino acids. Germline lookup yields CDR1 MDHEN and CDR2 SYDVKM. Here the CDR3 DNA reads TGTGCCAGCAGTGGGGGGAACAGGGGACCCTACGAGCAGTACTTC. Its protein product is CASSGGNRGPYEQYF. The variable domain in full, completed from reference TRBV28 and TRBJ2-7, reads DVKVTQSSRYLVKRTGEKVFLECVQDMDHENMFWYRQDPGLGLRLIYFSYDVKMKEKGDIPEGYSVSREKKERFSLILESASTNQTSMYLCASSGGNRGPYEQYFGPGTRLTVT.

This rearrangement joins TRBV19 to TRBJ2-1, with D perhaps TRBD2 (5 bases). Trimming removed 6 bases from V and 6 bases from J, with 9 bases in between. The CDR3 has 12 residues. CDR1 and CDR2 (germline): LNHDA, SQIVND (reference sequence). CDR3 in amino acids: CASRGSGNEQFF. The CDR3 nucleotides read TGTGCCAGTAGGGGGAGCGGCAATGAGCAGTTCTTC.